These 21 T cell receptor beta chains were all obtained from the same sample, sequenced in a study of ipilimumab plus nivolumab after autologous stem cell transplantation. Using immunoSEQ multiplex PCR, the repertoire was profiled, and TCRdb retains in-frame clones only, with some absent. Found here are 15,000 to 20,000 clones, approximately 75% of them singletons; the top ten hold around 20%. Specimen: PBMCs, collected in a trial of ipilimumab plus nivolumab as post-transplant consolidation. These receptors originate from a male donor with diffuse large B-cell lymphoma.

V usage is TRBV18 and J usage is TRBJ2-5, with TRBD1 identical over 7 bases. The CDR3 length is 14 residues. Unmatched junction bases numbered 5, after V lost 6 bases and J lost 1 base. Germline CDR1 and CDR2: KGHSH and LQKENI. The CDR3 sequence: CASSPDRRQETQYF. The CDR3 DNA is TGTGCCAGCTCCCCGGACAGGCGCCAAGAGACCCAGTACTTC. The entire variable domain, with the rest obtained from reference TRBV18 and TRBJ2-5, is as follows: NAGVMQNPRHLVRRRGQEARLRCSPMKGHSHVYWYRQLPEEGLKFMVYLQKENIIDESGMPKERFSAEFPKEGPSILRIQQVVRGDSAAYFCASSPDRRQETQYFGPGTRLLVL.

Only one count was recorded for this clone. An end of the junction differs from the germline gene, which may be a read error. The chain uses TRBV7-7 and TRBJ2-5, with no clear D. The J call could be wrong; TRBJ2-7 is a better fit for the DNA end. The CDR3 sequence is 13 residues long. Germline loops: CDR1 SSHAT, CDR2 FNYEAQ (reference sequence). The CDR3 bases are TGTGCTAGCAGCTTGCCCAACTCCTACGAGCAGTACTTC. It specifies CASSLPNSYEQYF.

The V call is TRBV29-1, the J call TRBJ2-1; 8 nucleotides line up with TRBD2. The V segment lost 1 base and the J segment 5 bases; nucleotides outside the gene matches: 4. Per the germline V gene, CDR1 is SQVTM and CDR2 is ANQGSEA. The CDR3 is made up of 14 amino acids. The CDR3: CSVEGSGRDNEQFF. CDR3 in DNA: TGCAGCGTTGAAGGGAGCGGGAGAGACAATGAGCAGTTCTTC.

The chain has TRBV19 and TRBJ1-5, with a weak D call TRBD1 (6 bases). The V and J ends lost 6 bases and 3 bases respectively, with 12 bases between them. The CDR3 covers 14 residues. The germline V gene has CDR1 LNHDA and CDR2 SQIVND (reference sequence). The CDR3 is CASSDHRVNQPQHF. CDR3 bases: TGTGCCAGTAGCGACCACAGGGTCAATCAGCCCCAGCATTTT. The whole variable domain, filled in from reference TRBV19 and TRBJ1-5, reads DGGITQSPKYLFRKEGQNVTLSCEQNLNHDAMYWYRQDPGQGLRLIYYSQIVNDFQKGDIAEGYSVSREKKESFPLTVTSAQKNPTAFYLCASSDHRVNQPQHFGDGTRLSIL.

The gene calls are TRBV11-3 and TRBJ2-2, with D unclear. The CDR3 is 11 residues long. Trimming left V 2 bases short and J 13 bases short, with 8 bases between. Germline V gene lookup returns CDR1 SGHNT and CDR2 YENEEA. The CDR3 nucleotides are TGTGCCAGCAGCTTAAGGATGGGGCTGTTTTTT. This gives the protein CASSLRMGLFF.

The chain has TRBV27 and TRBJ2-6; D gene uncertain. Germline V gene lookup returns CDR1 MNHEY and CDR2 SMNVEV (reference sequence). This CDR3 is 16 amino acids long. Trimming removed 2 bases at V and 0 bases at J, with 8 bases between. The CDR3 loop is CASSLGLSSGANVLTF. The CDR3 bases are TGTGCCAGCAGTTTAGGTTTAAGCTCTGGGGCCAACGTCCTGACTTTC.

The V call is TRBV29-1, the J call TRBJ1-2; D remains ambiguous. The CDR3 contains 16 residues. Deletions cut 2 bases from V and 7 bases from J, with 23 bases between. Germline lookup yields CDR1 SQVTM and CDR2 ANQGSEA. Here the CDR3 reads CSVEPLRWGLDFGYTF. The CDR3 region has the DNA TGCAGCGTTGAACCGCTCCGGTGGGGTCTGGATTTTGGCTACACCTTC.

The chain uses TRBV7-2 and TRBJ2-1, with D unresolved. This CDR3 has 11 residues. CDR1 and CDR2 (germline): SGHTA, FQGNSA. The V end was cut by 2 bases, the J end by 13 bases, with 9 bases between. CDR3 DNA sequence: TGTGCCAGCAGCTTAAGCGCTTATCAGTTCTTC. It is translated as CASSLSAYQFF.

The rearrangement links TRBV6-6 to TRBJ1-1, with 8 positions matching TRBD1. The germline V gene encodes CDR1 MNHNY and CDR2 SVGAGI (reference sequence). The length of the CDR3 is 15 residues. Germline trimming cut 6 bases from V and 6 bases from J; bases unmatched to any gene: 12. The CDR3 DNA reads TGTGCCAGCAGGTTTGACAGAGTACAGGGGGCTGAAGCTTTCTTT. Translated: CASRFDRVQGAEAFF.

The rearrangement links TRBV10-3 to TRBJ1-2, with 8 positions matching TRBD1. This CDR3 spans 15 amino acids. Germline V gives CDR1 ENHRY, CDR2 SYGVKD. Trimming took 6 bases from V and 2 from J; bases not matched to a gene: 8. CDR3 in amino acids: CAISMGQVANYGYTF. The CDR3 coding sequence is TGTGCCATCAGCATGGGACAGGTGGCGAACTATGGCTACACCTTC.

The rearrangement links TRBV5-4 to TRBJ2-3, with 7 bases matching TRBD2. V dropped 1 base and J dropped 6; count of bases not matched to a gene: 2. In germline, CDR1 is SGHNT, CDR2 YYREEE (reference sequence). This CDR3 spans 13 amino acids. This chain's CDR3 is CASSLSGGDTQYF. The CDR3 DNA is TGTGCCAGCAGCTTGTCCGGGGGGGATACGCAGTATTTT.

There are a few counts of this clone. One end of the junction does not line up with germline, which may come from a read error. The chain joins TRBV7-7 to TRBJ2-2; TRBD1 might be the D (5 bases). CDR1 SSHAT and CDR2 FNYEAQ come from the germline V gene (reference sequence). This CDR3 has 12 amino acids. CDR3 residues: CASRDSTGELFF. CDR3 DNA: TGTGCTAGCAGAGACAGCACCGGGGAGCTGTTTTTT.

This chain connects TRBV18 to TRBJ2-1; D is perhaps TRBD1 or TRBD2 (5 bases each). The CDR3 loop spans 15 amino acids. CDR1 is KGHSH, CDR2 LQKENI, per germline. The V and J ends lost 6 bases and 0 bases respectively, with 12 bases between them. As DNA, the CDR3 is TGTGCCAGCTCGTTGGGACCGAGCTCCTACAATGAGCAGTTCTTC. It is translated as CASSLGPSSYNEQFF.

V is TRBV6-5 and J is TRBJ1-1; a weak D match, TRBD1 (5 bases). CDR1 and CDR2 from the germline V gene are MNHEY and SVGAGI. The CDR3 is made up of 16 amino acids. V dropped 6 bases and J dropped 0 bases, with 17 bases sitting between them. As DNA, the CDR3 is TGTGCCAGCAGGTACGATCGATGGGGGGTGAACACTGAAGCTTTCTTT. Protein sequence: CASRYDRWGVNTEAFF.

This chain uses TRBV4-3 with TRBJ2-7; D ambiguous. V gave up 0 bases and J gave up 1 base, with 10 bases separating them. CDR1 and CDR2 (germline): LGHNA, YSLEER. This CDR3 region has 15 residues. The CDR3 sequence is CASSQERSQSYEQYF. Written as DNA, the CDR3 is TGCGCCAGCAGCCAAGAGAGGTCGCAGTCCTACGAGCAGTACTTC.

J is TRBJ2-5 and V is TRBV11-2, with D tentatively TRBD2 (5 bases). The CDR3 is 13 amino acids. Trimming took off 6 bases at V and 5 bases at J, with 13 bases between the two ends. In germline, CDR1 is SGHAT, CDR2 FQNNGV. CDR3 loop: CASSLWRQETQYF. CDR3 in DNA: TGTGCCAGCAGTTTATGGAGGCAGGAGACCCAGTACTTC.

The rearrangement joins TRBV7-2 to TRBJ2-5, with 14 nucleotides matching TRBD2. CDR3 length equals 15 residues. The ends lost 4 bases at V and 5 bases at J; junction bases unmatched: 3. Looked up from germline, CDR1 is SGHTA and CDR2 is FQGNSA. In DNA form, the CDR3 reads TGTGCCAGCAGCTCGGGACTAGCGGGAGTGGAGACCCAGTACTTC. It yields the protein CASSSGLAGVETQYF.

CDR3 protein: CASSLMPRDTQYF. As DNA, the CDR3 is TGTGCCAGCAGCTTGATGCCGAGAGATACGCAGTATTTT. The chain links TRBV5-4 to TRBJ2-3, with D unclear. This CDR3 is 13 amino acids long. V was cut by 1 base and J by 5 bases, with 8 bases left in between. Per the germline V gene, CDR1 is SGHNT and CDR2 is YYREEE (reference sequence).

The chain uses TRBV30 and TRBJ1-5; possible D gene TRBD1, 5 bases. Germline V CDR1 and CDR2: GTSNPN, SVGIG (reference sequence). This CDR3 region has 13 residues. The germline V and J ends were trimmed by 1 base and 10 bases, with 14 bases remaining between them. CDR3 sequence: CAWSGTSGGPQHF. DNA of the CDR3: TGTGCCTGGAGTGGGACCTCGGGGGGACCCCAGCATTTT.

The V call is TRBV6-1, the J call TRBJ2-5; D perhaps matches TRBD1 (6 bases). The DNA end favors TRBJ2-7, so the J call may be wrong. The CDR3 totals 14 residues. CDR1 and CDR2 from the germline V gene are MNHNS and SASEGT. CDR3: CAASSAGADPEQYF. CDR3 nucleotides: TGTGCCGCATCTTCGGCAGGGGCCGACCCCGAGCAGTACTTC.

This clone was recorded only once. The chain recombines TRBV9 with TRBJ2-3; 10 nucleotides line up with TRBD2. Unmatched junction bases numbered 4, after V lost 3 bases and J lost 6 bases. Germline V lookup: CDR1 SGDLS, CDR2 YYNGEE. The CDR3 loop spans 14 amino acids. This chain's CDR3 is CASSATSGRDTQYF. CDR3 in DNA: TGTGCCAGCAGCGCGACTAGCGGGCGGGATACGCAGTATTTT.